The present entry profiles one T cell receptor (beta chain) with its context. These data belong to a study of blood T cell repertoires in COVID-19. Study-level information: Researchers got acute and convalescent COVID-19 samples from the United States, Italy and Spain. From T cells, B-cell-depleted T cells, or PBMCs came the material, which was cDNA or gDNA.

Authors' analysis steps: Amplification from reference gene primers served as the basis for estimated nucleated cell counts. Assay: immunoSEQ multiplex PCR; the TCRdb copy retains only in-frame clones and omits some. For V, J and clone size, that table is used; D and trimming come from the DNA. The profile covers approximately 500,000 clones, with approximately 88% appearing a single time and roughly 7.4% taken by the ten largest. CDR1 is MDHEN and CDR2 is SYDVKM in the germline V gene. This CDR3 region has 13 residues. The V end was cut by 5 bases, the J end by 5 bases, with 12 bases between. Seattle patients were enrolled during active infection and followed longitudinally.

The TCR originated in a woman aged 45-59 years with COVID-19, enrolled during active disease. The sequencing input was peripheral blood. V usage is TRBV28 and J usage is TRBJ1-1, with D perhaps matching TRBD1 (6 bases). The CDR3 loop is CASSTGIGTEAFF. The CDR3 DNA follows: TGTGCCAGCAGTACAGGGATCGGGACTGAAGCTTTCTTT. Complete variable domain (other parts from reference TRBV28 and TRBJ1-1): DVKVTQSSRYLVKRTGEKVFLECVQDMDHENMFWYRQDPGLGLRLIYFSYDVKMKEKGDIPEGYSVSREKKERFSLILESASTNQTSMYLCASSTGIGTEAFFGQGTRLTVV.